This T cell receptor beta chain was sequenced during a study of blood T cell repertoires in COVID-19. Study information: Material from acute and convalescent COVID-19 was sourced from the United States, Italy and Spain. T cells, B-cell-depleted T cells, or PBMCs supplied cDNA or gDNA.

Original processing methods: Scientists estimated how many nucleated cells there were by amplifying reference gene primers. The data were produced by immunoSEQ multiplex PCR, yet TCRdb's version contains in-frame clones alone and is incomplete. For V, J and clone size, that table is used; D and trimming come from the DNA. The sample includes about 96,000 clones, 80% to 90% of them seen just once. A Seattle source enrolled patients during active infection and followed them longitudinally. The V end lost 4 bases, the J end lost 0 bases, and 11 bases lay between the germline ends. The CDR3 loop spans 16 amino acids. Per the germline V gene, CDR1 is KGHDR and CDR2 is SFDVKD.

The sample consisted of peripheral blood. J is TRBJ2-2 and V is TRBV24-1; D might be TRBD1 (6 bases). The TCR sequence derives from a human donor with COVID-19, enrolled during active disease. The donor label of this sample is uncertain. CDR3: CATSERTAANTGELFF. In DNA form, the CDR3 reads TGTGCCACCAGTGAGCGGACAGCCGCGAACACCGGGGAGCTGTTTTTT.